This T cell receptor beta chain was recorded in a study of blood T cell repertoires in COVID-19 (dated by TCRdb to the early 2020s). Study-wide context: Samples from collaborators originated in the United States, Italy and Spain and spanned both the acute and convalescent phases of COVID-19. The dataset comprised deeply sampled blood TCRbeta repertoires from subjects exposed to, actively infected with, or recovered from COVID-19. The repertoires were released in a freely available public database meant as a resource for research on the immune response to SARS-CoV-2. Samples were obtained from the ongoing ImmuneRACE study (first 160 participants) and from approximately 1,200 subjects provided by 6 global collaborators. Where HLA class I and class II types were available, the types were taken from metadata supplied by the sample provider, not from assay-based typing. Nearly every sample came with metadata listing a de-identified subject ID, COVID-19 status, age in years and sex. The prospective study material was composed of cDNA or gDNA derived from T cells, B-cell-depleted T cells, or PBMCs.

The collaborating institutions used their own protocols to collect whole blood in K2EDTA tubes. Collaborator samples were shipped for TCRbeta analysis as frozen whole blood, isolated PBMCs, or DNA extracted from either sample type. The immunoSEQ Assay, a bias-controlled multiplex PCR, was used to amplify TCRbeta CDR3 regions from genomic DNA. Under the source paper's analysis protocol: Within the assay, amplification of reference gene primers was used to estimate how many nucleated cells each sample contained. To quantify the absolute abundance of each unique TCRbeta CDR3 rearrangement, sequence reads were collapsed and filtered. Productive Simpson clonality was computed per sample as the square root of Simpson's diversity index over productive rearrangements. Sourced from immuneACCESS, this table was stored by TCRdb with only in-frame sequences that have V and J called. A share of the clones is absent; for the studies checked, an unresolved V gene accounts for under half, and the remainder has no known explanation. V, J and clone size were drawn from that table, and D and trimming were deduced from the DNA. For this sample the table gives approximately 130,000 clones, of which around 79% were detected only once. 20% to 25% of the sample goes to the ten largest clones.

What the research found in general, with its limitations: The quantity of clinical and demographic metadata differed by source and by participant and was supplied without curation.

V loses 3 bases, J loses 3 bases, and the germline ends lie 14 bases apart. The CDR3 goes from the cysteine to the phenylalanine over 15 residues. The entry retains the CDR3 DNA only, 45 bases that are in frame from base 1. The germline V gene specifies ENHRY as CDR1 and SYGVKD as CDR2. Concerning this clone itself: Its antigen has not been determined. Base qualities are not at hand, and no much larger clone is one base apart.

The receptor's source is an elderly man with acute or convalescent COVID-19. The chain couples TRBV10-3 to TRBJ2-5, with a tentative D gene TRBD2 over 6 matching bases. Sequences were obtained from peripheral blood. The CDR3 corresponds to CAISDGRKKEETQYF. The bases are TGTGCCATCAGTGATGGGAGGAAAAAGGAAGAGACCCAGTACTTC.